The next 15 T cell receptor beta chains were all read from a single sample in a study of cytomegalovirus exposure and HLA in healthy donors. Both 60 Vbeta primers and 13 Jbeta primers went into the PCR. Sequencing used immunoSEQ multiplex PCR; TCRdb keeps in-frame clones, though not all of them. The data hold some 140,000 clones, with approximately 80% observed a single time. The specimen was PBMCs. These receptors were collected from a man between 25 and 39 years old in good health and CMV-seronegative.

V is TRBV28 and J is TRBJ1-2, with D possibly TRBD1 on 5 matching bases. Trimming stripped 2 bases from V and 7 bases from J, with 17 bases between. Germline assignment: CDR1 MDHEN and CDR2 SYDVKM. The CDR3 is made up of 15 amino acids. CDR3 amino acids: CASSLHPTGLGGYTF. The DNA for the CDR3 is TGTGCCAGCAGTTTACACCCCACAGGTTTGGGTGGCTACACCTTC.

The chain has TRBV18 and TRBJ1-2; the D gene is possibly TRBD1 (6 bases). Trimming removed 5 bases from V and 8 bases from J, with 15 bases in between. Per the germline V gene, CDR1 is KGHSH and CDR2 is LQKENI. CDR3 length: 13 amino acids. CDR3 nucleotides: TGTGCCAGCTCATCGATACAGGGAGGGGGCTACACCTTC. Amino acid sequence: CASSSIQGGGYTF.

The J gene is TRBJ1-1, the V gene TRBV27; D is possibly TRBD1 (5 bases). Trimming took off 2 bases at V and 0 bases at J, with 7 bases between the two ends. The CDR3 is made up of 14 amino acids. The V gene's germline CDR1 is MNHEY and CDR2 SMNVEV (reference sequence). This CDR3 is CASSLNRMNTEAFF. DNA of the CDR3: TGTGCCAGCAGTTTAAACAGGATGAACACTGAAGCTTTCTTT.

The CDR3 DNA is TGTGCCAGTAGTATAGGGGCAGGGCCCTACAGCGTCCTGACTTTC. This encodes CASSIGAGPYSVLTF. This sequence joins TRBV19 and TRBJ2-6; TRBD1 is a possible D gene (5 bases). There are 15 residues in the CDR3. V lost 1 base and J 12 bases, leaving 16 bases between the germline ends. Germline loops: CDR1 LNHDA, CDR2 SQIVND (reference sequence).

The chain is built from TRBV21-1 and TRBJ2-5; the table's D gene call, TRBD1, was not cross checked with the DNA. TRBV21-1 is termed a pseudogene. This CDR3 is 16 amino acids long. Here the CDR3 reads CASSKVGDEGEETQYF. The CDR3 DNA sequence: TGTGCCAGCAGCAAAGTAGGCGATGAGGGGGAAGAGACCCAGTACTTC.

The chain's CDR3 is CASSVGGGLSDTQYF. The CDR3 DNA follows: TGTGCCAGCAGCGTAGGGGGGGGATTAAGCGATACGCAGTATTTT. The gene calls are TRBV9 and TRBJ2-3; 7 bases match TRBD2. Germline assignment: CDR1 SGDLS and CDR2 YYNGEE. After removal of 0 bases from V and 6 bases from J, the junction contained 7 bases not matched to a gene. CDR3 size: 15 residues.

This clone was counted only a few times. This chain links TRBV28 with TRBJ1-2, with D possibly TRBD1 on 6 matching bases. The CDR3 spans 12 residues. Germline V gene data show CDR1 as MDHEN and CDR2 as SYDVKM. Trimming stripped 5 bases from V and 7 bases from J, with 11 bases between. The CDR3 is CASSPQGSGYTF. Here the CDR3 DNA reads TGTGCCAGCAGTCCGCAGGGGTCTGGCTACACCTTC.

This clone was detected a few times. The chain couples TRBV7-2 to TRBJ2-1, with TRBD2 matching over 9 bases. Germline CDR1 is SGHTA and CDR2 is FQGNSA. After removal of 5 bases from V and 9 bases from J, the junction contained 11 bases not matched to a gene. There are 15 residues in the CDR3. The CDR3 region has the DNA TGTGCCAGCAGCCGGGTCGCTAGCGGGACATCTGAGCAGTTCTTC. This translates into CASSRVASGTSEQFF.

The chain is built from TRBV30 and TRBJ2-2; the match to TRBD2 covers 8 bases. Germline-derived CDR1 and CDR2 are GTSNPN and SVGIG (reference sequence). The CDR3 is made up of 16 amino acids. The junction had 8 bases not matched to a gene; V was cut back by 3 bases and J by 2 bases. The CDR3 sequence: CAWRKGLAANTGELFF. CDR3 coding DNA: TGTGCCTGGAGGAAAGGACTAGCCGCCAACACCGGGGAGCTGTTTTTT.

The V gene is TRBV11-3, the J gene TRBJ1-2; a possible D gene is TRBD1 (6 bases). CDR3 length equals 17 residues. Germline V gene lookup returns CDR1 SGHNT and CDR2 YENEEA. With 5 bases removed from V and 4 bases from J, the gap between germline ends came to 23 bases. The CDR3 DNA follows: TGTGCCAGCAGCCATCGTAGGATGGGTAGGGGGGGCTATGGCTACACCTTC. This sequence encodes CASSHRRMGRGGYGYTF.

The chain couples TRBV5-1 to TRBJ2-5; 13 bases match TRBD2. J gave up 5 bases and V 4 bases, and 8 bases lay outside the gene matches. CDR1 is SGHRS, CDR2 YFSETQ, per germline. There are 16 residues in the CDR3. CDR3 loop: CASSRRTSGSMETQYF. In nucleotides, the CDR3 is TGCGCCAGCAGCCGCCGGACTAGCGGGAGTATGGAGACCCAGTACTTC.

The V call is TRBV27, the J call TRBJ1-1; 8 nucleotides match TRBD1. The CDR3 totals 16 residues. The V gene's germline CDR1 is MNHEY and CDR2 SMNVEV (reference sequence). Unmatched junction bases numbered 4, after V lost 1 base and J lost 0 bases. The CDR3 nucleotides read TGTGCCAGCAGTTTATTCAGGGGGCGGATGAACACTGAAGCTTTCTTT. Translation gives CASSLFRGRMNTEAFF.

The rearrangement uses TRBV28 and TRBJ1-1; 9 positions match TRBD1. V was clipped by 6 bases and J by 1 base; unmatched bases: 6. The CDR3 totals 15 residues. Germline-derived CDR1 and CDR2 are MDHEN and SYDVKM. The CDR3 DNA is TGTGCCAGCAGAACAGGGGGCGCAGGGAACACTGAAGCTTTCTTT. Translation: CASRTGGAGNTEAFF.

CDR3 nucleotide sequence: TGTGCCAGCGCGTCTAGCGGGAGTACAGATACGCAGTATTTT. Translated: CASASSGSTDTQYF. The rearrangement uses TRBV18 and TRBJ2-3; 10 bases fit TRBD2. V lost 8 bases to trimming and J lost 3 bases; unmatched junction nucleotides: 5. There are 14 residues in the CDR3. Germline CDR1 and CDR2: KGHSH and LQKENI.

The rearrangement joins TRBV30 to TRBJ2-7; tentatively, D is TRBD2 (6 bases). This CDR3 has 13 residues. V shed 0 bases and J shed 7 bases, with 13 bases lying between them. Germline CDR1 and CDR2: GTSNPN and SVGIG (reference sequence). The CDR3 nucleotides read TGTGCCTGGAGTGTACTCGGGGGAGGAGAGCAGTACTTC. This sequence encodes CAWSVLGGGEQYF. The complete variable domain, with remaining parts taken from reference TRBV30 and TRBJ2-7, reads SQTIHQWPATLVQPVGSPLSLECTVEGTSNPNLYWYRQAAGRGLQLLFYSVGIGQISSEVPQNLSASRPQDRQFILSSKKLLLSDSGFYLCAWSVLGGGEQYFGPGTRLTVT.